This T cell receptor beta chain came from a study of PD-L1 blockade in urothelial cancer. Of note for this clone: The junction departs from germline at one end; a sequencing error may be responsible.

Repertoires were generated with immunoSEQ multiplex PCR, while TCRdb's copy carries only in-frame clones and drops some. The sample has around 34,000 clones, around four fifths seen once. The time point denotes: pretreatment peripheral blood. CDR3 length: 13 residues. The germline V gene encodes CDR1 SGHNT and CDR2 YYREEE (reference sequence). Sequencing used PBMCs, obtained around atezolizumab (anti-PD-L1) treatment. The chain carries TRBV5-4 and TRBJ1-2; D may be TRBD1 (5 bases). The receptor was isolated from a man aged 80 or over with urothelial cancer. As DNA, the CDR3 is TGTGCCAGCACCGACAACGGGGGGGGGAGGCCTTTCTTC. Protein: CASTDNGGGRPFF.